These 22 T cell receptor beta chains share one sample of origin, sequenced in a study of cytomegalovirus exposure and HLA in healthy donors. A multiplex PCR was run with 60 Vbeta primers and 13 Jbeta primers. Data came from immunoSEQ multiplex PCR; TCRdb stores just in-frame clones and leaves some out. Of some 150,000 clones detected, about 82% appear once; the ten largest clones hold approximately 7%. The sequenced sample was PBMCs. The receptors originated from a woman in her 30s in good health and CMV-seropositive.

In its sample, this clone was seen once. The chain is built from TRBV5-5 and TRBJ2-5, with TRBD1 as a possible D gene (6 bases). Between the trimmed V and J ends, which lost 1 base and 4 bases, there was a span of 14 bases. This CDR3 is 15 amino acids long. Germline CDR1 and CDR2: SGHKS and YYEKEE (reference sequence). The CDR3 loop reads CASSLLAGVGETQYF. Here the CDR3 DNA reads TGTGCCAGCAGCTTGCTGGCAGGGGTTGGAGAGACCCAGTACTTC.

The V and J genes are TRBV18 and TRBJ1-2; TRBD1 might be the D (6 bases). The CDR3 has 14 amino acids. From germline, CDR1 is KGHSH and CDR2 LQKENI. V was shortened by 2 bases and J by 4 bases, with 11 bases between the two germline ends. The CDR3 here is CASSPSDRPYGYTF. CDR3 nucleotide sequence: TGTGCCAGCTCACCAAGTGACAGGCCCTATGGCTACACCTTC.

The CDR3 protein is CASSQKGRGAVYNEQFF. CDR3 DNA sequence: TGTGCCAGCAGCCAAAAGGGGCGGGGGGCAGTATACAATGAGCAGTTCTTC. This chain joins TRBV7-2 and TRBJ2-1; the match to TRBD2 covers 8 bases. With 5 bases clipped from V and 4 bases from J, the junction kept 13 bases outside the gene matches. CDR1 and CDR2 from the germline V gene are SGHTA and FQGNSA. The CDR3 has 17 amino acids.

V and J are TRBV19 and TRBJ1-6; perhaps TRBD1 as D (6 bases). From germline, CDR1 is LNHDA and CDR2 SQIVND (reference sequence). Between the trimmed V and J ends, which lost 6 bases and 7 bases, there was a span of 31 bases. This CDR3 is built from 20 residues. The CDR3 DNA reads TGTGCCAGTAGCCCCATTGGACTTCGACAGGCCGGTTTTTCAAATTCACCCCTCCACTTT. Protein: CASSPIGLRQAGFSNSPLHF.

J is TRBJ1-3 and V is TRBV6-6, with a tentative D call TRBD1 (5 bases). In germline, CDR1 is MNHNY, CDR2 SVGAGI (reference sequence). The CDR3 runs to 13 residues. V lost 7 bases to trimming and J lost 6 bases, with 13 bases between them. The chain's CDR3 is CASTDRPQNTIYF. As DNA, the CDR3 is TGTGCCAGCACCGACAGACCGCAAAACACCATATATTTT.

The chain combines TRBV5-1 with TRBJ2-2; 7 nucleotides match TRBD1. The CDR3 is 16 residues long. Trimming cost V 0 bases and J 4 bases; bases outside gene matches: 6. Germline V gene sequence: CDR1 SGHRS, CDR2 YFSETQ. In DNA, the CDR3 is TGCGCCAGCAGCTTGGATAGGGGGCGAATCACCGGGGAGCTGTTTTTT. This gives the protein CASSLDRGRITGELFF.

The chain uses TRBV7-9 and TRBJ1-2; the D is unclear. The germline CDR1 and CDR2 sequences are SEHNR and FQNEAQ (reference sequence). The ends were cut back, 7 bases at V and 6 bases at J, with 18 bases in the middle. The CDR3 has 14 residues. CDR3 amino acids: CASMLGNSGHGYTF. The CDR3 DNA is TGTGCCAGCATGTTGGGGAACAGCGGTCATGGCTACACCTTC.

This rearrangement joins TRBV2 to TRBJ2-5; no clear D gene. V dropped 7 bases and J dropped 12 bases, with 18 bases sitting between them. The CDR3 loop spans 12 amino acids. The germline V gene has CDR1 SNHLY and CDR2 FYNNEI. The CDR3 here is CASTQQSREKYF. CDR3 bases: TGTGCCAGCACCCAACAGAGCCGAGAGAAGTACTTC.

The chain combines TRBV7-2 with TRBJ2-5; tentatively, D is TRBD2 (6 bases). The V end was cut by 0 bases, the J end by 0 bases, with 8 bases between. There are 15 residues in the CDR3. Germline V gives CDR1 SGHTA, CDR2 FQGNSA. CDR3 sequence: CASSLAAGNQETQYF. Written as DNA, the CDR3 is TGTGCCAGCAGCTTAGCGGCGGGGAACCAAGAGACCCAGTACTTC.

The chain is built from TRBV28 and TRBJ2-2, with TRBD1 identical over 10 bases. CDR3 size: 15 residues. V lost 8 bases and J lost 4; bases outside the gene matches: 7. The germline V gene encodes CDR1 MDHEN and CDR2 SYDVKM. The CDR3 protein is CASYLGTGVTGELFF. The DNA for the CDR3 is TGTGCCAGCTATCTCGGGACAGGGGTCACCGGGGAGCTGTTTTTT.

This clone has more than one count but fewer than ten. The chain employs TRBV7-2 and TRBJ2-7, with 7 positions matching TRBD2. The CDR3 is 15 residues long. V trimming: 1 base; J trimming: 3 bases; junction bases outside the gene matches: 6. Germline CDR1 and CDR2: SGHTA and FQGNSA. CDR3 coding DNA: TGTGCCAGCAGCTTAGGGGGACTACCCGGCTACGAGCAGTACTTC. Translating gives CASSLGGLPGYEQYF.

The rearrangement links TRBV29-1 to TRBJ2-1; perhaps TRBD2 as D (6 bases). Between the trimmed V and J ends, which lost 7 bases and 4 bases, there was a span of 17 bases. This CDR3 contains 14 residues. Germline assignment: CDR1 SQVTM and CDR2 ANQGSEA. In DNA form, the CDR3 reads TGCAGCGCCCCGGGTGGGGGGACTTACAATGAGCAGTTCTTC. Translated, it gives CSAPGGGTYNEQFF.

This chain links TRBV12-2 with TRBJ1-3; TRBD1, the D gene given by the table, was not confirmed from the DNA. TRBV12-2 is flagged as a pseudogene. There are 15 residues in the CDR3. The CDR3 is CASRLEGQGVNTIYF. The CDR3 nucleotides are TGTGCAAGTCGCTTAGAAGGACAGGGCGTGAACACCATATATTTT.

Concerning this clone itself: Other nucleotide sequences in the sample specify the same CDR3. The J gene is TRBJ2-7, the V gene TRBV5-1; no clear D gene. V gave up 0 bases and J gave up 0 bases, with 10 bases separating them. The CDR3 is 15 residues long. The V gene's germline CDR1 is SGHRS and CDR2 YFSETQ. The CDR3 here is CASSLGTSSSYEQYF. DNA for the CDR3: TGCGCCAGCAGCTTGGGTACTTCGAGCTCCTACGAGCAGTACTTC.

The chain recombines TRBV7-2 with TRBJ2-1, with D possibly matching TRBD2 (7 bases). Deletions cut 5 bases from V and 8 bases from J, with 19 bases between. This CDR3 comprises 15 residues. Germline CDR1 and CDR2: SGHTA and FQGNSA. The CDR3 reads CASSPKGGGQDEQFF. In DNA form, the CDR3 reads TGTGCCAGCAGCCCTAAGGGGGGGGGCCAGGATGAGCAGTTCTTC.

Notes on this clone: A junction boundary mismatches the germline segment, possibly from a read error. The rearrangement uses TRBV6-1 and TRBJ1-6, with TRBD1 matching over 9 bases. Germline V gene data show CDR1 as MNHNS and CDR2 as SASEGT. The CDR3 is made up of 11 amino acids. The DNA for the CDR3 is TGTGCCAGCAGTGTGGACAGGGGCCACTACTTT. This encodes CASSVDRGHYF.

This clone has just one count. This sequence joins TRBV11-1 and TRBJ2-3; the D gene is possibly TRBD1 (5 bases). The CDR3 is 14 amino acids. CDR1 and CDR2 from the germline V gene are SGHAT and FQDESV (reference sequence). Trimming pared 7 bases from V and 3 bases from J, leaving 14 bases between. CDR3 region: CASTRLPGTDTQYF. In nucleotides, the CDR3 is TGTGCCAGCACCCGCCTCCCAGGGACAGATACGCAGTATTTT.

This chain links TRBV10-3 with TRBJ1-2; 10 nucleotides align to TRBD1. This CDR3 spans 13 amino acids. V lost 7 bases, J lost 8 bases, and 7 bases stayed unmatched. Looked up from germline, CDR1 is ENHRY and CDR2 is SYGVKD. This chain's CDR3 is CAITTDRGLGYTF. In nucleotides, the CDR3 is TGTGCCATCACCACCGACAGGGGGCTAGGCTACACCTTC.

The chain links TRBV14 to TRBJ1-1; D uncertain. With 4 bases removed from V and 4 bases from J, the gap between germline ends came to 16 bases. CDR3 length: 15 amino acids. The germline CDR1 and CDR2 sequences are SGHDN and FVKESK. The CDR3 DNA is TGTGCCAGCAGCCCGATGGTAGTATCCGGCACTGAAGCTTTCTTT. Residues: CASSPMVVSGTEAFF.

The V gene is TRBV4-3, the J gene TRBJ1-1; 10 nucleotides match TRBD1. With V trimmed by 0 bases and J by 3 bases, 7 bases remained unmatched. The CDR3 sequence is 17 residues long. Germline V gene data show CDR1 as LGHNA and CDR2 as YSLEER. The CDR3 DNA is TGCGCCAGCAGCCAAGACCCCGGGACAGGGGAATACACTGAAGCTTTCTTT. Translated, it gives CASSQDPGTGEYTEAFF.

Here the CDR3 DNA reads TGCGCCAGCAGCTTGGAACTAGCGGGGGACCACCAAGAGACCCAGTACTTC. Residues: CASSLELAGDHQETQYF. The chain carries TRBV5-1 and TRBJ2-5; 11 bases map to TRBD2. The CDR3 consists of 17 residues. V lost 0 bases and J lost 0; bases outside the gene matches: 4. Per the germline V gene, CDR1 is SGHRS and CDR2 is YFSETQ.

This sequence joins TRBV4-2 and TRBJ2-5; TRBD2 matches at 10 bases. The V segment lost 3 bases and the J segment 9 bases; nucleotides outside the gene matches: 13. The CDR3 is 16 amino acids. Germline CDR1 and CDR2: LGHNA and YNFKEQ. This CDR3 is CASSHGGLAPPGAQYF. In DNA, the CDR3 is TGTGCCAGCAGCCATGGGGGACTAGCGCCTCCGGGGGCCCAGTACTTC.